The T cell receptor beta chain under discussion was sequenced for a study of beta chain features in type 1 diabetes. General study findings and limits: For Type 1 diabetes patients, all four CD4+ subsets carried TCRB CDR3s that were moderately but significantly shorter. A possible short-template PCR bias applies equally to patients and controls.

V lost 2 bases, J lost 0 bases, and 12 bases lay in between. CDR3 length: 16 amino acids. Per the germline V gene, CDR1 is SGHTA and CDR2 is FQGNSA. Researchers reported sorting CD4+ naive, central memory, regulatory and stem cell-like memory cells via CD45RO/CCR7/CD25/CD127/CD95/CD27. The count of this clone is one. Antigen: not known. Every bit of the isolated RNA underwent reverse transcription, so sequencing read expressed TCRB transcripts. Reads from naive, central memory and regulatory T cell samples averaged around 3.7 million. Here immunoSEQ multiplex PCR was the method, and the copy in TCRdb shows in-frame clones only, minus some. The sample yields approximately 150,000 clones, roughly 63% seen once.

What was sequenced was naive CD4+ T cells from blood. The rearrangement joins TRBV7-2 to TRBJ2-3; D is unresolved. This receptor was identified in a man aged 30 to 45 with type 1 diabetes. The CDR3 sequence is CASSLSAALSTDTQYF. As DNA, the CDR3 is TGTGCCAGCAGCTTAAGCGCAGCCTTAAGCACAGATACGCAGTATTTT.